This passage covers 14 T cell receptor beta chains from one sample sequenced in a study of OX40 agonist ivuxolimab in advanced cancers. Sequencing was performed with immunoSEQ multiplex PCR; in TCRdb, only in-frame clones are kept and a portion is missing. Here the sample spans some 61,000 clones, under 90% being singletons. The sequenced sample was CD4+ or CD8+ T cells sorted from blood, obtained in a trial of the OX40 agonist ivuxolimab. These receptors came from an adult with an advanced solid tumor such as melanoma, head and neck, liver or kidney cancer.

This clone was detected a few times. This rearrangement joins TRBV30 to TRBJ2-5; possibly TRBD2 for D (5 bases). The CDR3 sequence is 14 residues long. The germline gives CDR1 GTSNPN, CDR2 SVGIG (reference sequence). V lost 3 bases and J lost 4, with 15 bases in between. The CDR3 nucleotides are TGTGCCTGGAGATTCGGGAATCTCAGAGAGACCCAGTACTTC. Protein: CAWRFGNLRETQYF.

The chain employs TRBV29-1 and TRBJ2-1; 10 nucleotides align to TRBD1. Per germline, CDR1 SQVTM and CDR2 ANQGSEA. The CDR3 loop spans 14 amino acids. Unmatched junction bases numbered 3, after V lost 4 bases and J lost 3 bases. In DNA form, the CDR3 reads TGCAGCGTTGGAGGGACAGGGGTCTACAATGAGCAGTTCTTC. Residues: CSVGGTGVYNEQFF.

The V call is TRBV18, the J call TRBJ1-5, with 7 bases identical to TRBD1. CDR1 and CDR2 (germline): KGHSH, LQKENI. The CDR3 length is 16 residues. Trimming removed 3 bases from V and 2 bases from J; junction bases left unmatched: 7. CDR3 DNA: TGTGCCAGCTCACCTGGACAGGCGGGGCGCAATCAGCCCCAGCATTTT. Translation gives CASSPGQAGRNQPQHF.

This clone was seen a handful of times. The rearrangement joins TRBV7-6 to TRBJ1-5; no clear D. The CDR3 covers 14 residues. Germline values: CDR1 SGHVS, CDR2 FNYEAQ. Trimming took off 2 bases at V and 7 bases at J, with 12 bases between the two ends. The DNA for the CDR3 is TGTGCCAGCAGCTTACCCCTAACCGGCCAGCCCCAGCATTTT. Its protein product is CASSLPLTGQPQHF.

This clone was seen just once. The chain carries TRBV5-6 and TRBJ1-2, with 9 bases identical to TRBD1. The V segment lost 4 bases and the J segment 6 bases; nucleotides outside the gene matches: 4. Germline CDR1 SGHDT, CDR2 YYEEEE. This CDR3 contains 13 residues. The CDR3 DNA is TGTGCCAGCAGCGACACAGGGGGCAATGGCTACACCTTC. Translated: CASSDTGGNGYTF. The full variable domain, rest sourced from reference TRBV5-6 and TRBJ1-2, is DAGVTQSPTHLIKTRGQQVTLRCSPKSGHDTVSWYQQALGQGPQFIFQYYEEEERQRGNFPDRFSGHQFPNYSSELNVNALLLGDSALYLCASSDTGGNGYTFGSGTRLTVV.

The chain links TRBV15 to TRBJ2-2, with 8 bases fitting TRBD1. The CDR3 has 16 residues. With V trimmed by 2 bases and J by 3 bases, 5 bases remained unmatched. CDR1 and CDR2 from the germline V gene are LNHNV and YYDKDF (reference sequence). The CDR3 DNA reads TGTGCCACCAGCAGAAGGCAGGGGGCTCACACCGGGGAGCTGTTTTTT. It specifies CATSRRQGAHTGELFF.

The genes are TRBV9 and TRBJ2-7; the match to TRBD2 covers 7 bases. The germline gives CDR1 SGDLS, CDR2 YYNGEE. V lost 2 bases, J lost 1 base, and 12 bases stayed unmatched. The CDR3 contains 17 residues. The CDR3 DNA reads TGTGCCAGCAGCGTTGCGCGGCCCGAGCGGGGTTCCTACGAGCAGTACTTC. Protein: CASSVARPERGSYEQYF.

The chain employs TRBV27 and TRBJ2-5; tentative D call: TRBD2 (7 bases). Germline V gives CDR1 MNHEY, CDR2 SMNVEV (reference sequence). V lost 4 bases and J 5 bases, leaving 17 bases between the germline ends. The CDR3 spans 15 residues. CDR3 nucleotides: TGTGCCAGCAGTTCCCCGGGGGGCCCCCGGGAGACCCAGTACTTC. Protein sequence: CASSSPGGPRETQYF.

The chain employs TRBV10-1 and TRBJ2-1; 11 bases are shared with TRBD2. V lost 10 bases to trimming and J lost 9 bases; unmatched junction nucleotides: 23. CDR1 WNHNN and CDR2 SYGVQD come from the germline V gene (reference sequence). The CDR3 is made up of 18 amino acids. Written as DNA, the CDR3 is TGCGCCATTACCGGACTAGCGGGTTCCCGTAGGCCCTGCTGTGAGCAGTTCTTC. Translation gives CAITGLAGSRRPCCEQFF.

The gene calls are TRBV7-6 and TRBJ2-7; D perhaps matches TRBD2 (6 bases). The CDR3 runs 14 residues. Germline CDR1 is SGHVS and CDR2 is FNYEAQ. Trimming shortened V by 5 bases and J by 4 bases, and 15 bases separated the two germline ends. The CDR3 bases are TGTGCCAGCAGCGCCCGGCGGGGCCGGTACGAGCAGTACTTC. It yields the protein CASSARRGRYEQYF.

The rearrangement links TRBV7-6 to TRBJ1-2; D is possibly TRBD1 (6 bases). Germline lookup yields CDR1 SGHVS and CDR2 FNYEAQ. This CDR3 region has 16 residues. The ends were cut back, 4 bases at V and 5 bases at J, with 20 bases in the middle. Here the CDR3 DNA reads TGTGCCAGCAGCTCTGGCCCCGGGACACCAGAATATGGCTACACCTTC. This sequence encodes CASSSGPGTPEYGYTF.

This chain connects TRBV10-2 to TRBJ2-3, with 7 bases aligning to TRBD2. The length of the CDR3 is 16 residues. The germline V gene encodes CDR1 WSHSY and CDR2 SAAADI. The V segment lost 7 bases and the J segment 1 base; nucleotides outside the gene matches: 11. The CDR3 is CASTDLAVYGTDTQYF. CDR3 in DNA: TGCGCCAGCACCGACCTAGCGGTCTACGGCACAGATACGCAGTATTTT.

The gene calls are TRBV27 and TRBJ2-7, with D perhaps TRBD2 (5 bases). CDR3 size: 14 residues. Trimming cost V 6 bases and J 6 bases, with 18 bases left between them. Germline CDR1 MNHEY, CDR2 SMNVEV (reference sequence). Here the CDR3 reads CASSPFGVWREQYF. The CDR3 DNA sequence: TGTGCCAGCAGCCCGTTCGGGGTATGGCGCGAGCAGTACTTC.

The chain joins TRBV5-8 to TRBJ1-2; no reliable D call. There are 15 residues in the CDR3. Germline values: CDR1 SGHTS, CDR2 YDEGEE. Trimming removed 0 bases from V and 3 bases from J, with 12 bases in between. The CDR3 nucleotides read TGTGCCAGCAGCTTGGGGATCCAAGGGCACTATGGCTACACCTTC. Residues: CASSLGIQGHYGYTF.